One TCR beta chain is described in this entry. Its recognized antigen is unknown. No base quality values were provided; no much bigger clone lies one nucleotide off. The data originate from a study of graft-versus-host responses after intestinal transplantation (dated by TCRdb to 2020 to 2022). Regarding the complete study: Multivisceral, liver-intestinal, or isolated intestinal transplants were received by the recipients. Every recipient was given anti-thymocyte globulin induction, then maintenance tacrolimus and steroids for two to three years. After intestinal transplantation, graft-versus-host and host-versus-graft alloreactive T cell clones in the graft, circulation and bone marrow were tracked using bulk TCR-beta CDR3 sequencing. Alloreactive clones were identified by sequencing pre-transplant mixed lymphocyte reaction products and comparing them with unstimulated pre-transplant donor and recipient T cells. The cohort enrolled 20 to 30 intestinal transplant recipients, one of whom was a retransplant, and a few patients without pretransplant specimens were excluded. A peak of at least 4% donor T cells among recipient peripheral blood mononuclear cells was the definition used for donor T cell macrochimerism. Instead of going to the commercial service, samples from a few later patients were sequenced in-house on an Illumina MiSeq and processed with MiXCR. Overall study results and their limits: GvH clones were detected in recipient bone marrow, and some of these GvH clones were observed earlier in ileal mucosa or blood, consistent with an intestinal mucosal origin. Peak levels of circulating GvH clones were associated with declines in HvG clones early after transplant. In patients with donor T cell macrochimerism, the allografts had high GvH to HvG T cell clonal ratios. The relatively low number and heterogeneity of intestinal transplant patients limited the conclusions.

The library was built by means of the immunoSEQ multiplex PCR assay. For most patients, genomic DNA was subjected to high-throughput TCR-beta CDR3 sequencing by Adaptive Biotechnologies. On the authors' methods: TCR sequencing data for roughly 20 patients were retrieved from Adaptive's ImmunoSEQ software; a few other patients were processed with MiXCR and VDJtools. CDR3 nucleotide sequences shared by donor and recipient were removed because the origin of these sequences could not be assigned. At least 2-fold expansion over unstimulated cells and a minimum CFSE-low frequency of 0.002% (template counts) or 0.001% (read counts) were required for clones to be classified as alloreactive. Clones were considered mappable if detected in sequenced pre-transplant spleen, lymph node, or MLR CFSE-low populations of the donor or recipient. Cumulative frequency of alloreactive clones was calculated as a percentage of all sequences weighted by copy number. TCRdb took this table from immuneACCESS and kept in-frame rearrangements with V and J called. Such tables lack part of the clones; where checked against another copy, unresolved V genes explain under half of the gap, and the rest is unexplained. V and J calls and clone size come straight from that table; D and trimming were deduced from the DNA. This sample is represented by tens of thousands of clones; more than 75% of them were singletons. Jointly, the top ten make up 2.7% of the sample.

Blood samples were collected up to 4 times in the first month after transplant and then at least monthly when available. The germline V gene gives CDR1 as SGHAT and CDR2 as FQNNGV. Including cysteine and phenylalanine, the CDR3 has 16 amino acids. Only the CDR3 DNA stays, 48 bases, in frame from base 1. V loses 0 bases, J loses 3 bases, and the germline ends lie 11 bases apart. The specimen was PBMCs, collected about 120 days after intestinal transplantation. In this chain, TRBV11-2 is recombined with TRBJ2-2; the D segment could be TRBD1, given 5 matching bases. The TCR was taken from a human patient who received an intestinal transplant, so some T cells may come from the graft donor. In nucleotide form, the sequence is TGTGCCAGCAGCTTAGATAGGAGACAGTACACCGGGGAGCTGTTTTTT. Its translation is CASSLDRRQYTGELFF.